The next 22 T cell receptor beta chains were all read from a single sample in a study of T cells expressing NK-cell markers. TCRdb re-called the 5' RACE reads, yielding one record per CDR3 amino acid sequence without DNA. The table lists about 180,000 distinct CDR3 sequences. Material for sequencing was blood T cells: a sorted CD56 or NKG2C T cell subset, CD4+ or CD8+ T cells, or bulk PBMC T cells (not recorded which). These receptors were collected from a man aged 18-75 years in good health.

The chain has TRBV27 and TRBJ2-4; TCRdb designates TRBD1, a call that cannot be tested without DNA. Per germline, CDR1 MNHEY and CDR2 SMNVEV (reference sequence). The CDR3 runs to 13 residues. The CDR3 reads CASSLSGGSVQYF.

J is TRBJ2-7 and V is TRBV5-1; TCRdb picks TRBD1, but there is no DNA to check that call. From germline, CDR1 is SGHRS and CDR2 YFSETQ. CDR3 size: 14 residues. CDR3 amino acids: CASRPDRGIDEQYF.

The genes are TRBV6-1 and TRBJ2-7; the TCRdb call, TRBD1, lacks DNA for checking. In germline, CDR1 is MNHNS, CDR2 SASEGT. This CDR3 has 14 residues. This chain's CDR3 is CASRRGQDTYEQYF.

CDR3 sequence reads: CSVEPRGPSTDTQYF. The chain combines TRBV29-1 with TRBJ2-3; TCRdb reports TRBD1, a call that lacks DNA to check it against. Germline CDR1 and CDR2: SQVTM and ANQGSEA. The CDR3 totals 15 residues.

This sequence joins TRBV13 and TRBJ1-1. This CDR3 is built from 11 residues. Germline lookup yields CDR1 PRHDT and CDR2 FYEKMQ (reference sequence). CDR3 region: CASSLFREAFF.

V is TRBV2 and J is TRBJ1-5; TCRdb calls TRBD1, which cannot be checked without DNA. There are 16 residues in the CDR3. The germline CDR1 and CDR2 sequences are SNHLY and FYNNEI. The CDR3 spells CASSERRTDSNQPQHF.

The rearrangement joins TRBV12-3 or TRBV12-4 to TRBJ2-1; no DNA is available, so the TRBD2 call from TCRdb remains unchecked. The CDR3 contains 15 residues. The CDR3 loop is CASGGLAGAYNEQFF.

This CDR3 is CASTRLAGGPNEQFF. The V and J genes are TRBV2 and TRBJ2-1; the D call of TRBD2 rests on TCRdb alone, since no DNA is present to check it. Germline values: CDR1 SNHLY, CDR2 FYNNEI. The CDR3 has 15 residues.

The V gene is TRBV20-1, the J gene TRBJ1-2; TCRdb calls TRBD1, which cannot be checked without DNA. CDR1 and CDR2 from the germline V gene are DFQATT and SNEGSKA (reference sequence). This CDR3 contains 13 residues. CDR3 region: CSATGTQTYGYTF.

V usage is TRBV24-1 and J usage is TRBJ1-3; TCRdb picks TRBD1, but there is no DNA to check that call. Germline loops: CDR1 KGHDR, CDR2 SFDVKD. CDR3 length equals 16 residues. The CDR3 reads CATSDPRDGSGNTIYF.

This CDR3 is CAWDRNRGVWETQYF. V usage is TRBV30 and J usage is TRBJ2-5; as DNA is missing, the TRBD1 call by TCRdb cannot be tested. In germline, CDR1 is GTSNPN, CDR2 SVGIG (reference sequence). CDR3 length: 15 residues.

The chain has TRBV6-5 and TRBJ2-5; TCRdb proposes TRBD2, but this gene call is untestable without DNA. CDR1 is MNHEY, CDR2 SVGAGI, per germline. The CDR3 sequence is 15 residues long. The CDR3 region is CASSYSALGRETQYF.

The CDR3 protein is CSVYPSGANTGELFF. The rearrangement links TRBV29-1 to TRBJ2-2; TCRdb indicates TRBD2, and absent DNA this call remains unverified. CDR3 size: 15 residues. From germline, CDR1 is SQVTM and CDR2 ANQGSEA.

The V and J genes are TRBV15 and TRBJ2-5; with no DNA, the TCRdb D assignment of TRBD1 cannot be verified. CDR1 is LNHNV and CDR2 is YYDKDF in the germline V gene (reference sequence). This CDR3 spans 16 amino acids. The CDR3 loop reads CATSRDEGKNQETQYF.

The genes are TRBV18 and TRBJ2-3. Per the germline V gene, CDR1 is KGHSH and CDR2 is LQKENI. There are 12 residues in the CDR3. CDR3: CASSTSGDTQYF.

The chain is built from TRBV5-8 and TRBJ2-5; TCRdb indicates TRBD2, and absent DNA this call remains unverified. The CDR3 is 13 amino acids. Germline CDR1 SGHTS, CDR2 YDEGEE. Here the CDR3 reads CASSLGSVETQYF.

This sequence joins TRBV6-4 and TRBJ1-5. The germline V gene encodes CDR1 MRHNA and CDR2 SNTAGT. The CDR3 spans 15 residues. The CDR3 region is CASSESAEGNQPQHF.

CDR3 region: CASSYGATASYEQYF. V is TRBV6-5 and J is TRBJ2-7; TCRdb names TRBD1, which stays unverified in the absence of DNA. The germline V gene has CDR1 MNHEY and CDR2 SVGAGI. The CDR3 runs to 15 residues.

The chain has TRBV2 and TRBJ2-3; the D gene TCRdb calls, TRBD2, cannot be checked with no DNA. Germline loops: CDR1 SNHLY, CDR2 FYNNEI. CDR3 length: 18 amino acids. Here the CDR3 reads CASNPQDSTLTSTDTQYF.

The CDR3 spells CASRPPPGQSTDTQYF. The rearrangement joins TRBV6-1 to TRBJ2-3; TCRdb proposes TRBD1, but this gene call is untestable without DNA. Germline V lookup: CDR1 MNHNS, CDR2 SASEGT. This CDR3 spans 16 amino acids.

The chain employs TRBV6-1 and TRBJ2-7; with no DNA, the TCRdb D assignment of TRBD2 cannot be verified. CDR1 MNHNS and CDR2 SASEGT come from the germline V gene. This CDR3 spans 17 amino acids. The CDR3 here is CASSPLSLAESSYEQYF.

The chain combines TRBV20-1 with TRBJ1-3. Germline loops: CDR1 DFQATT, CDR2 SNEGSKA (reference sequence). This CDR3 has 14 residues. This CDR3 is CSARVADSGNTIYF.